This TCR beta chain stems from a study of shared clonotypes between healthy human individuals. Measured with immunoSEQ multiplex PCR; TCRdb has only the in-frame clones, and not every one. The sample carries around 300,000 clones, about nine tenths recorded once. Only one count was recorded for this clone. This receptor was taken from a man younger than 35 in good health. Sequencing used memory CD8+ T cells sorted from blood. Regarding subset: CD45RO+ cells pooled with CCR7-negative TemRA cells.

The CDR3 loop reads CASSLAGDYEQYF. Written as DNA, the CDR3 is TGTGCCAGCAGCTTGGCGGGGGACTACGAGCAGTACTTC. The V call is TRBV11-2, the J call TRBJ2-7; TRBD2 aligns across 7 bases. Losses at the gene ends were 3 bases for V and 3 bases for J; bases not matched to a gene: 2. The germline V gene has CDR1 SGHAT and CDR2 FQNNGV. The CDR3 has 13 amino acids. The whole variable domain, remainder taken from reference TRBV11-2 and TRBJ2-7, is EAGVAQSPRYKIIEKRQSVAFWCNPISGHATLYWYQQILGQGPKLLIQFQNNGVVDDSQLPKDRFSAERLKGVDSTLKIQPAKLEDSAVYLCASSLAGDYEQYFGPGTRLTVT.